This T cell receptor (beta chain) came from a study of T-cell memory formation after mild COVID-19. Study-wide context: TCR clusters largely stayed donor specific.

Germline CDR1 and CDR2: PRHDT and FYEKMQ (reference sequence). The CDR3 covers 11 residues. Trimming took off 5 bases at V and 9 bases at J, with 11 bases between the two ends. Study results and caveats: CD4+ contracting clones lay mainly in CM and EM, CD8+ ones in EMRA. The authors did not confirm SARS-CoV-2 specificity of second-wave clones peaking day 37.

One entry per CDR3 protein results from TCRdb running MiXCR on the 5' RACE reads. The top ten hold roughly 12% of the sample, which has about half a million distinct CDR3 sequences, 18% seen once. With regard to this clonotype: Its antigen is still unknown.

V usage is TRBV13 and J usage is TRBJ2-7; D unclear. The sample consisted of PBMCs or a T cell subset sorted from them (not recorded which). This clonotype originated in an adult woman who had mild COVID-19 (a few samples of this study predate the infection). Cell type and time point are not known. CDR3 in amino acids: CASSHPDGQYF. As DNA, the CDR3 is TGTGCCAGCAGCCACCCGGACGGGCAGTACTTC.